Listed below are T cell receptor beta chains from one sample, sequenced in a study of response to subunit inactivated influenza vaccine. MiXCR, run by TCRdb on the RT-PCR reads, gives a single entry per CDR3 protein. This table has 450,000 to 700,000 distinct CDR3 sequences, 14% appearing once. Here the sequenced sample was PBMCs from blood, taken 12 days after vaccination. These receptors all stem from a man aged 45 to 65 who received an inactivated influenza vaccine. The CDR3 runs from the conserved cysteine through the conserved F or W. A D gene is named only where the DNA matches it firmly. Some rows mark clone size as missing; the rest say once, few, many or name a class of expanded clone.

cdr3_nt: TGTGCCAGCAGTTATTTATTGGGTCCGGGGGACTACGAGCAGTACTTC; cdr3_aa: CASSYLLGPGDYEQYF; clone_size: few; j_call: TRBJ2-7; d_call: -; v_call: TRBV6-5
cdr3_nt: TGTGCCATCAGTGAGTCAGATACGCAGTATTTT; cdr3_aa: CAISESDTQYF; clone_size: many; j_call: TRBJ2-3; d_call: -; v_call: TRBV10-3
cdr3_nt: TGTGCCAGCAGCTCGAGGACTAGCGGGAGGCCCACGAGCTCCTACAATGAGCAGTTCTTC; cdr3_aa: CASSSRTSGRPTSSYNEQFF; clone_size: -; j_call: TRBJ2-1; d_call: TRBD2; v_call: TRBV11-2
cdr3_nt: TGCAGTGCAACCCGGACGGTACGCACTGAAGCTTTCTTT; cdr3_aa: CSATRTVRTEAFF; clone_size: few; j_call: TRBJ1-1; d_call: -; v_call: TRBV20-1
cdr3_nt: TGTGCCAGCAGTGTGGGCTCGCCCGCGGATACGCAGTATTTT; cdr3_aa: CASSVGSPADTQYF; clone_size: few; j_call: TRBJ2-3; d_call: -; v_call: TRBV2
cdr3_nt: TGTGCCAGCAGCGCAGGAACCATGAACACCGGGGAGCTGTTTTTT; cdr3_aa: CASSAGTMNTGELFF; clone_size: -; j_call: TRBJ2-2; d_call: -; v_call: TRBV7-6
cdr3_nt: TGCGCCAGCAGCTTGACGGGAGGGGGCACAGATACGCAGTATTTT; cdr3_aa: CASSLTGGGTDTQYF; clone_size: many; j_call: TRBJ2-3; d_call: TRBD2; v_call: TRBV5-1
cdr3_nt: TGTGCCAGCAGCCCGCAACTTGGCGGGGGGTACAATGAGCAGTTCTTC; cdr3_aa: CASSPQLGGGYNEQFF; clone_size: -; j_call: TRBJ2-1; d_call: TRBD2; v_call: TRBV3-1
cdr3_nt: TGCGCCAGCAGCTTGGACAGGGACGCGCCCCAGCATTTT; cdr3_aa: CASSLDRDAPQHF; clone_size: many; j_call: TRBJ1-5; d_call: -; v_call: TRBV5-1
cdr3_nt: TGTGCCAGCTCACCACCGACGGGAAGACCCGGGGAGCTGTTTTTT; cdr3_aa: CASSPPTGRPGELFF; clone_size: few; j_call: TRBJ2-2; d_call: -; v_call: TRBV18
cdr3_nt: TGTGCCAGCAGCGAAGGTCGCGTATTAAGCTACGAGCAGTACTTC; cdr3_aa: CASSEGRVLSYEQYF; clone_size: few; j_call: TRBJ2-7; d_call: -; v_call: TRBV11-2
cdr3_nt: TGCGCCAGCAGCTTTCAGGGCGAGGGCTACACCTTC; cdr3_aa: CASSFQGEGYTF; clone_size: -; j_call: TRBJ1-2; d_call: -; v_call: TRBV5-1
cdr3_nt: TGTGCCAGCAGCTCCTATGGTCGGGGGCAGTACTTC; cdr3_aa: CASSSYGRGQYF; clone_size: -; j_call: TRBJ2-7; d_call: -; v_call: TRBV13
cdr3_nt: TGTGCCAGCTCACCGGTAGAGAGCAATCAGCCCCAGCATTTT; cdr3_aa: CASSPVESNQPQHF; clone_size: many; j_call: TRBJ1-5; d_call: -; v_call: TRBV18
cdr3_nt: TGTGCCGTAACGGGGAATCCTGGAAACACCATATATTTT; cdr3_aa: CAVTGNPGNTIYF; clone_size: -; j_call: TRBJ1-3; d_call: -; v_call: TRBV15
cdr3_nt: TGTGCCAGCAGCCTGCAGGGATCGGATACGCAGTATTTT; cdr3_aa: CASSLQGSDTQYF; clone_size: -; j_call: TRBJ2-3; d_call: -; v_call: TRBV3-1
cdr3_nt: TGTGCCAGCAGCGTGACAGGGACAGGGGGCCAGAGCAATCAGCCCCAGCATTTT; cdr3_aa: CASSVTGTGGQSNQPQHF; clone_size: -; j_call: TRBJ1-5; d_call: TRBD1; v_call: TRBV11-2
cdr3_nt: TGTGCCAGCAGCCAAGTCAGACAGGTTACTGGGGCCAACGTCCTGACTTTC; cdr3_aa: CASSQVRQVTGANVLTF; clone_size: -; j_call: TRBJ2-6; d_call: -; v_call: TRBV3-1
cdr3_nt: TGTGCCAGCAGCCAGGTGGGACAGCCCCAGCATTTT; cdr3_aa: CASSQVGQPQHF; clone_size: many; j_call: TRBJ1-5; d_call: -; v_call: TRBV3-1
cdr3_nt: TGTGCCAGCTCACCAACAGGGTTTGAGCAGTTCTTC; cdr3_aa: CASSPTGFEQFF; clone_size: few; j_call: TRBJ2-1; d_call: -; v_call: TRBV18
cdr3_nt: TGCAGCGTTTGGGCGGGTTCTCAAGAGACCCAGTACTTC; cdr3_aa: CSVWAGSQETQYF; clone_size: -; j_call: TRBJ2-5; d_call: -; v_call: TRBV29-1
cdr3_nt: TGCAGTGCTCTCCCTATTTCCGGGACTAGGGCCAACTCCTACGAGCAGTACTTC; cdr3_aa: CSALPISGTRANSYEQYF; clone_size: few; j_call: TRBJ2-7; d_call: TRBD2; v_call: TRBV20-1
cdr3_nt: TGCAGCGTTGCTCTGCGGAACACAGATACGCAGTATTTT; cdr3_aa: CSVALRNTDTQYF; clone_size: -; j_call: TRBJ2-3; d_call: -; v_call: TRBV29-1
cdr3_nt: TGTGCCAGCACTCTAGAGGAGGGTGTTGGGGCCAACGTCCTGACTTTC; cdr3_aa: CASTLEEGVGANVLTF; clone_size: many; j_call: TRBJ2-6; d_call: -; v_call: TRBV6-2/TRBV6-3
cdr3_nt: TGTGCCAGCAGCGCACAGGGTACAGATACGCAGTATTTT; cdr3_aa: CASSAQGTDTQYF; clone_size: many; j_call: TRBJ2-3; d_call: -; v_call: TRBV7-3
cdr3_nt: TGCGCCAGCAGCCAAGTCCTCGGGACAGTAAATGAAAAACTGTTTTTT; cdr3_aa: CASSQVLGTVNEKLFF; clone_size: -; j_call: TRBJ1-4; d_call: TRBD1; v_call: TRBV4-1
cdr3_nt: TGTGCCAGCAACCCCGGGACAGGGAAACGCAATCAGCCCCAGCATTTT; cdr3_aa: CASNPGTGKRNQPQHF; clone_size: -; j_call: TRBJ1-5; d_call: TRBD1; v_call: TRBV12-3/TRBV12-4
cdr3_nt: TGTGCCAGCAGTGAGGTGGGCCGGGAGACCCAGTACTTC; cdr3_aa: CASSEVGRETQYF; clone_size: -; j_call: TRBJ2-5; d_call: -; v_call: TRBV6-1
cdr3_nt: TGTGCCAGCAGCACGACAGGTGAAGCTTTCTTT; cdr3_aa: CASSTTGEAFF; clone_size: -; j_call: TRBJ1-1; d_call: -; v_call: TRBV12-3/TRBV12-4
cdr3_nt: TGTGCCAGCAGTTTAGGGAAGGGACACCTGAACACTGAAGCTTTCTTT; cdr3_aa: CASSLGKGHLNTEAFF; clone_size: few; j_call: TRBJ1-1; d_call: -; v_call: TRBV12-3/TRBV12-4
cdr3_nt: TGTGCCAGCAGTTACCGACTCCCGCGGGACAGGGTTTCAAATGAGCAGTTCTTC; cdr3_aa: CASSYRLPRDRVSNEQFF; clone_size: few; j_call: TRBJ2-1; d_call: TRBD1; v_call: TRBV6-5
cdr3_nt: TGTGCCAGCAGCCGTCTATTGACAGGACAAGTAAACTATGGCTACACCTTC; cdr3_aa: CASSRLLTGQVNYGYTF; clone_size: -; j_call: TRBJ1-2; d_call: -; v_call: TRBV7-9
cdr3_nt: TGTGCCAGCAGCCACTCGGGAGGACTAGCGGGAGAAGAGACCCAGTACTTC; cdr3_aa: CASSHSGGLAGEETQYF; clone_size: -; j_call: TRBJ2-5; d_call: TRBD2; v_call: TRBV3-1
cdr3_nt: TGCAGTGCTAGAGATCTTGTCAGGGGGCTCGGCGAGCAGTACTTC; cdr3_aa: CSARDLVRGLGEQYF; clone_size: few; j_call: TRBJ2-7; d_call: TRBD1; v_call: TRBV20-1
cdr3_nt: TGTGCCAGCAGCCACAGGGAATCCTATGGCTACACCTTC; cdr3_aa: CASSHRESYGYTF; clone_size: -; j_call: TRBJ1-2; d_call: -; v_call: TRBV12-3/TRBV12-4
cdr3_nt: TGTGCCAGCAGCTTTTTACAGGGGTTTACAGATACGCAGTATTTT; cdr3_aa: CASSFLQGFTDTQYF; clone_size: few; j_call: TRBJ2-3; d_call: TRBD1; v_call: TRBV7-2
cdr3_nt: TGTGCCAGCAGTTTTATTCTAGGCTCCTACGAGCAGTACTTC; cdr3_aa: CASSFILGSYEQYF; clone_size: -; j_call: TRBJ2-7; d_call: -; v_call: TRBV12-3/TRBV12-4
cdr3_nt: TGTGCCAGCAGCCAAGGCACACGCTCTGGGGCCAACGTCCTGACTTTC; cdr3_aa: CASSQGTRSGANVLTF; clone_size: few; j_call: TRBJ2-6; d_call: -; v_call: TRBV3-1
cdr3_nt: TGCGCCAGCAGACGAGAAGGATCTACTGAAGCTTTCTTT; cdr3_aa: CASRREGSTEAFF; clone_size: few; j_call: TRBJ1-1; d_call: -; v_call: TRBV5-1
cdr3_nt: TGTGCCAGCAGCCCCTTGCCGAGACTAGCGGGATACACCGGGGAGCTGTTTTTT; cdr3_aa: CASSPLPRLAGYTGELFF; clone_size: few; j_call: TRBJ2-2; d_call: TRBD2; v_call: TRBV11-2
cdr3_nt: TGCAGTGCCCTCTCCGACTGGGTCCTCTACAATGAGCAGTTCTTC; cdr3_aa: CSALSDWVLYNEQFF; clone_size: -; j_call: TRBJ2-1; d_call: -; v_call: TRBV20-1
cdr3_nt: TGTGCCAGCAGCTCCCCCATTGCAGATACGCAGTATTTT; cdr3_aa: CASSSPIADTQYF; clone_size: -; j_call: TRBJ2-3; d_call: -; v_call: TRBV13
cdr3_nt: TGCAGTGCTAGAGATCTGCAGGGGGCTTCCGGGGAGCTGTTTTTT; cdr3_aa: CSARDLQGASGELFF; clone_size: -; j_call: TRBJ2-2; d_call: TRBD1; v_call: TRBV20-1
cdr3_nt: TGCAGTGCTAGAGGCGGGGGTACCTACGAGCAGTACTTC; cdr3_aa: CSARGGGTYEQYF; clone_size: few; j_call: TRBJ2-7; d_call: TRBD2; v_call: TRBV20-1
cdr3_nt: TGTGCCAGCGTCGCCCACTCCCTTAGGACGAACACTGAAGCTTTCTTT; cdr3_aa: CASVAHSLRTNTEAFF; clone_size: -; j_call: TRBJ1-1; d_call: -; v_call: TRBV2
cdr3_nt: TGTGCCAGCAGTTTCAGGGCCCAATATAGCAATCAGCCCCAGCATTTT; cdr3_aa: CASSFRAQYSNQPQHF; clone_size: -; j_call: TRBJ1-5; d_call: -; v_call: TRBV28
cdr3_nt: TGTGCCAGCAGATGGGACAGGGACTACGAGCAGTACTTC; cdr3_aa: CASRWDRDYEQYF; clone_size: few; j_call: TRBJ2-7; d_call: TRBD1; v_call: TRBV2
cdr3_nt: TGTGCCAGCAGCCGGAGCGGCTCTGGGGCCAACGTCCTGACTTTC; cdr3_aa: CASSRSGSGANVLTF; clone_size: -; j_call: TRBJ2-6; d_call: -; v_call: TRBV7-3
cdr3_nt: TGTGCCAGCACTCTGGGACAGGGGGCGAATACGCAGTATTTT; cdr3_aa: CASTLGQGANTQYF; clone_size: -; j_call: TRBJ2-3; d_call: TRBD1; v_call: TRBV7-8